What follows are 11 T cell receptor beta chains derived from one specimen sequenced in a study of T cell changes during pregnancy in multiple sclerosis. Here immunoSEQ multiplex PCR was the method, and the copy in TCRdb shows in-frame clones only, minus some. The data show tens of thousands of clones, 93% seen once. The sample in question was peripheral blood, obtained after pregnancy. These TCRs come from a female donor with multiple sclerosis, enrolled in a pregnancy study.

This sequence joins TRBV7-9 and TRBJ2-1; 13 bases map to TRBD2. After removal of 5 bases from V and 4 bases from J, the junction contained 5 bases not matched to a gene. Germline lookup yields CDR1 SEHNR and CDR2 FQNEAQ (reference sequence). The CDR3 is 16 residues long. CDR3 sequence reads: CASSPTSGRKYNEQFF. The CDR3 DNA is TGTGCCAGCAGCCCGACTAGCGGGAGGAAATACAATGAGCAGTTCTTC.

This clone appeared once. The chain combines TRBV7-6 with TRBJ2-7; D might be TRBD2 (6 bases). V lost 1 base and J lost 0, with 7 bases in between. This CDR3 has 14 amino acids. Germline assignment: CDR1 SGHVS and CDR2 FNYEAQ. The CDR3 nucleotides read TGTGCCAGCAGCTTAGGCGGGACCTCCTACGAGCAGTACTTC. Residues: CASSLGGTSYEQYF.

This rearrangement joins TRBV4-2 to TRBJ2-3, with D unresolved. Germline V gives CDR1 LGHNA, CDR2 YNFKEQ. V lost 0 bases to trimming and J lost 5 bases, with 9 bases between them. The CDR3 covers 14 residues. CDR3 bases: TGTGCCAGCAGCCAAGATACGAGAGGAGATACGCAGTATTTT. This translates into CASSQDTRGDTQYF.

This clone was detected once. This chain links TRBV5-4 with TRBJ2-3, with 7 positions matching TRBD2. CDR1 and CDR2 (germline): SGHNT, YYREEE (reference sequence). Trimming at V came to 3 bases and at J to 0 bases, leaving 4 bases not matched to a gene. The CDR3 contains 15 residues. CDR3: CASSSSGFSTDTQYF. The CDR3 coding sequence is TGTGCCAGCAGCTCTAGCGGATTTAGCACAGATACGCAGTATTTT.

V usage is TRBV14 and J usage is TRBJ1-2; D is perhaps TRBD1 (6 bases). V was pared by 1 base and J by 2 bases, with 14 bases between. CDR3 size: 16 residues. Germline V gene lookup returns CDR1 SGHDN and CDR2 FVKESK. CDR3 nucleotide sequence: TGTGCCAGCAGCCAAGGGGGGGGACATAGCAACTATGGCTACACCTTC. Protein: CASSQGGGHSNYGYTF.

The CDR3 reads CTSSLPTSGKMADEQFF. The CDR3 nucleotides are TGCACCAGCAGCTTGCCGACTAGCGGGAAGATGGCGGATGAGCAGTTCTTC. V gene TRBV1 combines with J gene TRBJ2-1; the table assigns TRBD2, which was not confirmed against the DNA. TRBV1 is listed as a pseudogene. The length of the CDR3 is 17 residues.

The V and J genes are TRBV12-5 and TRBJ1-5; D unresolved. Trimming removed 1 base from V and 7 bases from J, with 14 bases in between. Germline V gene sequence: CDR1 LGHNT, CDR2 FRNRAP. CDR3 size: 15 residues. Written as DNA, the CDR3 is TGTGCTAGTGGTTTGGCGCGAGGCCGAGTGCAGCCCCAGCATTTT. Residues: CASGLARGRVQPQHF.

This rearrangement joins TRBV4-1 to TRBJ2-1, with D possibly TRBD1 on 6 matching bases. V was pared by 4 bases and J by 8 bases, with 21 bases between. CDR1 and CDR2 (germline): MGHRA, YSYEKL. The CDR3 is made up of 16 amino acids. The CDR3 bases are TGCGCCAGCAGCCCCCGGACAGTCATTCAGTCCGATGAGCAGTTCTTC. It yields the protein CASSPRTVIQSDEQFF.

The chain joins TRBV21-1 to TRBJ1-2; TRBD1, the D gene given by the table, was not confirmed from the DNA. TRBV21-1 counts as a pseudogene. The CDR3 has 16 residues. CDR3 nucleotide sequence: TGTGCCAGCAGCAAAGAGGTTATGCAGGACATCTATGGCTACACCTTC. Translating gives CASSKEVMQDIYGYTF.

This clone was seen only once. The rearrangement uses TRBV4-1 and TRBJ2-1; 12 nucleotides line up with TRBD2. Germline CDR1 is MGHRA and CDR2 is YSYEKL. The length of the CDR3 is 18 residues. V dropped 4 bases and J dropped 8; count of bases not matched to a gene: 15. CDR3 in amino acids: CASSPTPLAGGPSDEQFF. CDR3 DNA sequence: TGCGCCAGCAGCCCAACTCCTCTAGCGGGAGGGCCCTCGGATGAGCAGTTCTTC.

V gene TRBV27 combines with J gene TRBJ1-5; maybe TRBD1 (5 bases). V shed 4 bases and J shed 2 bases, with 12 bases lying between them. CDR1 is MNHEY, CDR2 SMNVEV, per germline (reference sequence). The CDR3 spans 15 residues. CDR3 in DNA: TGTGCCAGCAGTTCAAATTCGGGGGGCAATCAGCCCCAGCATTTT. Its translation: CASSSNSGGNQPQHF.